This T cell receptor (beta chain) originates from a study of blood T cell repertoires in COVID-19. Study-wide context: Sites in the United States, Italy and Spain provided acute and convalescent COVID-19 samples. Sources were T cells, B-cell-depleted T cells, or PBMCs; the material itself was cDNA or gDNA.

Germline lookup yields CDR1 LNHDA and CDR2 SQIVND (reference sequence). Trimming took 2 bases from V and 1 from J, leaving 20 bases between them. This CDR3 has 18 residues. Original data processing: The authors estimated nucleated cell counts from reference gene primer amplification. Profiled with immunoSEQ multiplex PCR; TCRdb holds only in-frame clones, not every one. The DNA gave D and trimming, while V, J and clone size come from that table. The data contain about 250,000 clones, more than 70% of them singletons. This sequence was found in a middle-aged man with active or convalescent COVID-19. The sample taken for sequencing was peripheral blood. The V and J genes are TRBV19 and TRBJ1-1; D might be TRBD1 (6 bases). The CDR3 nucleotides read TGTGCCAGTAGTATATTTCGTCGGGCTCGAGGGGGGAACACTGAAGCTTTCTTT. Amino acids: CASSIFRRARGGNTEAFF.